This T cell receptor beta chain was identified during a study of CD8 T cells in Susac syndrome. The study, taken as a whole, reports: As acknowledged by the study, its TCR sequencing and HLA analysis included a relatively small number of individuals.

Sequencing targeted TCR beta in blood CD8+ and CD4+ T cells. The RNA, about 0.45 to 1 ug, was put through reverse transcription using random hexamers. TCR beta CDR3 was amplified by immunoSEQ covering 54 Vbeta and 13 Jbeta. TCRdb reprocessed the immunoSEQ multiplex PCR reads via MiXCR and lists one record per CDR3 protein. The table includes tens of thousands of distinct CDR3 sequences, about 92% detected once. With regard to this clonotype: Antigen: not known.

Material for sequencing was CD8+ T cells from PBMCs. The clonotype was recovered from a human donor with multiple sclerosis.

The CDR3 spells CASSYSGPNTEAFF. CDR3 DNA sequence: TGCGCCAGCAGCTATTCAGGGCCCAACACTGAAGCTTTCTTT. The gene calls are TRBV5-1 and TRBJ1-1; a weak D match, TRBD1 (5 bases). The CDR3 sequence is 14 residues long. The germline gives CDR1 SGHRS, CDR2 YFSETQ. V lost 3 bases and J 2 bases, leaving 11 bases between the germline ends.